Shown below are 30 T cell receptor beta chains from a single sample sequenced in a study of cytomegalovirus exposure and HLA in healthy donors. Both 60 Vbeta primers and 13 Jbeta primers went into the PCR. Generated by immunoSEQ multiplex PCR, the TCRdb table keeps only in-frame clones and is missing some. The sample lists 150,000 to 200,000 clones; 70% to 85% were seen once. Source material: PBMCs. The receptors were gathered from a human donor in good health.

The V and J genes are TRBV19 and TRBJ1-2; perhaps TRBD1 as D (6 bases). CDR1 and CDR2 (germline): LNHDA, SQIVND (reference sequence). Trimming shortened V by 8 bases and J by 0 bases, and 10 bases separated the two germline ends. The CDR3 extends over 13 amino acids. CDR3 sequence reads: CASADSTNYGYTF. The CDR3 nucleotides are TGTGCCAGTGCGGACAGCACTAACTATGGCTACACCTTC.

The CDR3 DNA reads TGCGCCAGCAGCTTGGTGGGGGCTTTAGCCTTTGGAAACACCATATATTTT. Amino acids: CASSLVGALAFGNTIYF. The V and J genes are TRBV5-1 and TRBJ1-3, with D possibly being TRBD1 (6 bases). Germline lookup yields CDR1 SGHRS and CDR2 YFSETQ. V lost 0 bases to trimming and J lost 3 bases, with 16 bases between them. The CDR3 is 17 amino acids. Variable domain in full (rest from reference TRBV5-1 and TRBJ1-3): KAGVTQTPRYLIKTRGQQVTLSCSPISGHRSVSWYQQTPGQGLQFLFEYFSETQRNKGNFPGRFSGRQFSNSRSEMNVSTLELGDSALYLCASSLVGALAFGNTIYFGEGSWLTVV.

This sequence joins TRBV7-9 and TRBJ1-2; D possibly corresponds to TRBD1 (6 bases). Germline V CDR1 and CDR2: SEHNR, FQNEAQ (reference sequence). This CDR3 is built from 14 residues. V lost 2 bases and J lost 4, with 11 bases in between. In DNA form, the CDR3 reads TGTGCCAGCAGCTTAACAGGGTCGTCCTATGGCTACACCTTC. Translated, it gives CASSLTGSSYGYTF.

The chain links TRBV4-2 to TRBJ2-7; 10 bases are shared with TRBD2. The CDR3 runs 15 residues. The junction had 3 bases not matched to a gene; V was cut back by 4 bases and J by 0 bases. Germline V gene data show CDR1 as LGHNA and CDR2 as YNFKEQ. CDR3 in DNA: TGTGCCAGCAGCCCTGCTAGCGGGGGCTCCTACGAGCAGTACTTC. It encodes CASSPASGGSYEQYF.

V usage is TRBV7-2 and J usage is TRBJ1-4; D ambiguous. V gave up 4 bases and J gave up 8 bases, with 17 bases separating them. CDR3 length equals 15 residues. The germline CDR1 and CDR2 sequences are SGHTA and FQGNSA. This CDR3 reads CASSSSGTREEKLFF. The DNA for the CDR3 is TGTGCCAGCAGCTCTTCGGGCACCCGGGAAGAAAAACTGTTTTTT.

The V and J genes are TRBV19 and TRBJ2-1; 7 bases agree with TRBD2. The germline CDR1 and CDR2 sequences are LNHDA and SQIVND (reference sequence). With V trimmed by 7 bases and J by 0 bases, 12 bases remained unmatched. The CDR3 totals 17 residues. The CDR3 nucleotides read TGTGCCAGTACCCTAGGGGCGGGGGTCAGCTCCTACAATGAGCAGTTCTTC. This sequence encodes CASTLGAGVSSYNEQFF.

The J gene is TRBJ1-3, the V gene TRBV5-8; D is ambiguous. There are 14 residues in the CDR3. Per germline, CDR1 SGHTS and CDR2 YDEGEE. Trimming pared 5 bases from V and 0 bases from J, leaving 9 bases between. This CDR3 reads CASRSSGSGNTIYF. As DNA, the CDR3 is TGTGCCAGCAGATCGTCCGGCTCTGGAAACACCATATATTTT.

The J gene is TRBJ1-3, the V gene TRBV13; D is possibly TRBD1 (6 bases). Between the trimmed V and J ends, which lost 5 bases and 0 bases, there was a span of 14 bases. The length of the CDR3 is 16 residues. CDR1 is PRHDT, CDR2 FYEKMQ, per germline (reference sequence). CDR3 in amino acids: CASSPFGQISGNTIYF. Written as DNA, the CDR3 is TGTGCCAGCAGCCCATTCGGACAGATCTCTGGAAACACCATATATTTT.

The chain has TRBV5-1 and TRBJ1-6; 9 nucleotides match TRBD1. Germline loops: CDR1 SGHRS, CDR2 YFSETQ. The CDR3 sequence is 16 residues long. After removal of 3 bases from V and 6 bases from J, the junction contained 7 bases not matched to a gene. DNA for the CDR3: TGCGCCAGCAGCTCATCTCCGGACAGGGGTAATTCACCCCTCCACTTT. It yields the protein CASSSSPDRGNSPLHF.

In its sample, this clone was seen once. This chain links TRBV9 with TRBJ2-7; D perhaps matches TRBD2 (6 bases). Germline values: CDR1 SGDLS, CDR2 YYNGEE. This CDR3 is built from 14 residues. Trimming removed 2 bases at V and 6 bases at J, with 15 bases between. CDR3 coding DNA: TGTGCCAGCAGCGTCCGGGGGTTTGGAGGCGAGCAGTACTTC. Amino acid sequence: CASSVRGFGGEQYF. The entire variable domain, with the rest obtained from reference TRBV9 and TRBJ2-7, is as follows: DSGVTQTPKHLITATGQRVTLRCSPRSGDLSVYWYQQSLDQGLQFLIQYYNGEERAKGNILERFSAQQFPDLHSELNLSSLELGDSALYFCASSVRGFGGEQYFGPGTRLTVT.

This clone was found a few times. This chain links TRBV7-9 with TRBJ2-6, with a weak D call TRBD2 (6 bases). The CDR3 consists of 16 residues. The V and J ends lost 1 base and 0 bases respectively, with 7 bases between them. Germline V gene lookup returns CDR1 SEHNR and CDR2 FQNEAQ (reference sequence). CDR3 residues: CASSLGGDSGANVLTF. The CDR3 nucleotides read TGTGCCAGCAGCTTAGGCGGGGACTCTGGGGCCAACGTCCTGACTTTC.

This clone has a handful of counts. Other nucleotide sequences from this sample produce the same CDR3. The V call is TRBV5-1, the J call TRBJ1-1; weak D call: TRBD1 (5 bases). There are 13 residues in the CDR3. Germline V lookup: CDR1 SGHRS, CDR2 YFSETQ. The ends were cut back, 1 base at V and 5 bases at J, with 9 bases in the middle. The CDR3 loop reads CASSLWGGTEAFF. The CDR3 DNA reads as TGCGCCAGCAGCTTGTGGGGGGGAACTGAAGCTTTCTTT.

The CDR3 sequence: CASSLRDRGRGQPQHF. CDR3 nucleotide sequence: TGCGCCAGCAGCCTCCGGGACAGGGGCCGCGGTCAGCCCCAGCATTTT. The chain combines TRBV4-1 with TRBJ1-5; TRBD1 aligns across 10 bases. Per the germline V gene, CDR1 is MGHRA and CDR2 is YSYEKL. After removal of 4 bases from V and 6 bases from J, the junction contained 9 bases not matched to a gene. The CDR3 is made up of 16 amino acids.

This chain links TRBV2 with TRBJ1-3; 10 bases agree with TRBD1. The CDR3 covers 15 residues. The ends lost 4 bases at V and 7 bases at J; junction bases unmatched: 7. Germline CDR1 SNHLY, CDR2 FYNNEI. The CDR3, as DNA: TGTGCCAGCAGTGCGGACAGGGGGAAGGTTAACACCATATATTTT. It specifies CASSADRGKVNTIYF.

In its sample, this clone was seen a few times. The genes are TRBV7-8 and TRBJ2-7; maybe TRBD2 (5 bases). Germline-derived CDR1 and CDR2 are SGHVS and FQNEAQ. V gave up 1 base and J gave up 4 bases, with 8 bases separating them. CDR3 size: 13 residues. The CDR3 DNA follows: TGTGCCAGCAGCTTAGGGGCGGGTTACGAGCAGTACTTC. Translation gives CASSLGAGYEQYF.

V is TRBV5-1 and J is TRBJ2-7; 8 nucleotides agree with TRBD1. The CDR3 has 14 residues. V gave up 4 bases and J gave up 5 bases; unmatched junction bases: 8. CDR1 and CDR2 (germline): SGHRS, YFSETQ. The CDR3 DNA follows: TGCGCCAGCAGCAACGGACAGGGAGTCAACGAGCAGTACTTC. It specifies CASSNGQGVNEQYF.

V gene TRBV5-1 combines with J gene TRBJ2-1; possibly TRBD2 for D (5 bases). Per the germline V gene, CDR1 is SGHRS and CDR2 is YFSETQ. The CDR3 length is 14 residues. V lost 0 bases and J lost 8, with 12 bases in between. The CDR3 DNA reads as TGCGCCAGCAGCTTGGCTGGTAGGACTGATGAGCAGTTCTTC. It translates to CASSLAGRTDEQFF.

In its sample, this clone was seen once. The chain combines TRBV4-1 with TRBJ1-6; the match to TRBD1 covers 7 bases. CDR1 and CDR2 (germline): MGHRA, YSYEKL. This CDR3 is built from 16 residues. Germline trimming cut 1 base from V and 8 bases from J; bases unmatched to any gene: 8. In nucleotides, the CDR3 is TGCGCCAGCAGCCAAGGTGGCAGGGGGTACGATTCACCCCTCCACTTT. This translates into CASSQGGRGYDSPLHF.

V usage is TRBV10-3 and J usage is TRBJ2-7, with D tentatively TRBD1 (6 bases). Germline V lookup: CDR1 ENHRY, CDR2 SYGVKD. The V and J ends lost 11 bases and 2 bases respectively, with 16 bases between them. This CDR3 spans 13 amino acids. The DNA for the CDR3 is TGTGCCGCCGCTCCTAGGGGGACCTACGAGCAGTACTTC. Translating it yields CAAAPRGTYEQYF.

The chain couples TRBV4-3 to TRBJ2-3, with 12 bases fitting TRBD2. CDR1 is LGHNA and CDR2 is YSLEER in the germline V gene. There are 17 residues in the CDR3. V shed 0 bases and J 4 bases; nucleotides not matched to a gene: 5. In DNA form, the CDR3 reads TGCGCCAGCAGCCAAGATCTAGCGGGGGGGCTAGCAGATACGCAGTATTTT. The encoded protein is CASSQDLAGGLADTQYF.

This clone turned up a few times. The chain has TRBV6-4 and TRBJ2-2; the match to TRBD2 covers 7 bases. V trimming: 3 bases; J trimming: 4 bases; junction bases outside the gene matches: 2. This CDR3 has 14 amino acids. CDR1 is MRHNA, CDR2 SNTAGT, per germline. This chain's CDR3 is CASSEGTTTGELFF. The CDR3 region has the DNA TGTGCCAGCAGTGAGGGGACTACCACCGGGGAGCTGTTTTTT.

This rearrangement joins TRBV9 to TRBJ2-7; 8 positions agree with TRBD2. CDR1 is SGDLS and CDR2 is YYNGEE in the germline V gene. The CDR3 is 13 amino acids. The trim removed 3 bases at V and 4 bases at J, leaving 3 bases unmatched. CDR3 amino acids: CASSGTSGYEQYF. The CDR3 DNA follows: TGTGCCAGCAGCGGAACTAGCGGATACGAGCAGTACTTC.

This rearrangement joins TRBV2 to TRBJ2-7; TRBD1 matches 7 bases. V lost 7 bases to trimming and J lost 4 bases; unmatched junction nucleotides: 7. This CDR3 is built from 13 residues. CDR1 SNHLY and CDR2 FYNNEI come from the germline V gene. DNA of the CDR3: TGTGCCAGCACAAGATCGGGACAGTACGAGCAGTACTTC. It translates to CASTRSGQYEQYF.

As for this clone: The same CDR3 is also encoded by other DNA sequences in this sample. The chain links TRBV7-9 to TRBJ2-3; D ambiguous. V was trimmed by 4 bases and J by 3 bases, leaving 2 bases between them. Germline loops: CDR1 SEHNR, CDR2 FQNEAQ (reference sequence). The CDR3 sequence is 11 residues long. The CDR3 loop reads CASSSTDTQYF. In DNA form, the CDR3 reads TGTGCCAGCAGCTCTACAGATACGCAGTATTTT.

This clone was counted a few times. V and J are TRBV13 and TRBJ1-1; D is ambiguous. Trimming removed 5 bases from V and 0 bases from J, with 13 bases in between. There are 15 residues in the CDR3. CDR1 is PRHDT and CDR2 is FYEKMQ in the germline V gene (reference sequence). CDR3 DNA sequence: TGTGCCAGCAGCCCCTTTACAGTACTGAACACTGAAGCTTTCTTT. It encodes CASSPFTVLNTEAFF. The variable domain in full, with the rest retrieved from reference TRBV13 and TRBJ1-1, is AAGVIQSPRHLIKEKRETATLKCYPIPRHDTVYWYQQGPGQDPQFLISFYEKMQSDKGSIPDRFSAQQFSDYHSELNMSSLELGDSALYFCASSPFTVLNTEAFFGQGTRLTVV.

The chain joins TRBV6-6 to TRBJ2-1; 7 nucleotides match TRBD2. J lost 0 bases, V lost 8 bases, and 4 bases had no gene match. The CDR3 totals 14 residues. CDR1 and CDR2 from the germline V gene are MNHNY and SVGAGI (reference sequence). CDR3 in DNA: TGTGCCAGCGGGAAGCGGGGCTCCTACAATGAGCAGTTCTTC. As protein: CASGKRGSYNEQFF.

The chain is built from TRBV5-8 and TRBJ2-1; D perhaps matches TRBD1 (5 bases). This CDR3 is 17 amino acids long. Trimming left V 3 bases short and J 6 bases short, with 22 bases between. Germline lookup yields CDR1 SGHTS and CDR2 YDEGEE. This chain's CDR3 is CASSYRFGLRGSNEQFF. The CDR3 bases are TGTGCCAGCAGCTACCGGTTCGGTCTAAGGGGCTCCAATGAGCAGTTCTTC.

CDR3 protein: CASSSLAGRGEQFF. The DNA for the CDR3 is TGCGCCAGCAGCTCCCTAGCCGGACGGGGTGAGCAGTTCTTC. J is TRBJ2-1 and V is TRBV5-1; tentatively, D is TRBD2 (5 bases). The germline V gene encodes CDR1 SGHRS and CDR2 YFSETQ. The CDR3 runs to 14 residues. V was pared by 3 bases and J by 9 bases, with 16 bases between.

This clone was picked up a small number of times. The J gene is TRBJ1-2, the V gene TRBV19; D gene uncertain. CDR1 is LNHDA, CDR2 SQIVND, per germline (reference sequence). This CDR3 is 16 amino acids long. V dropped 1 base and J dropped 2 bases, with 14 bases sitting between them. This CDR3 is CASSIGVPEKNYGYTF. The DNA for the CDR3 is TGTGCCAGTAGTATAGGTGTGCCCGAGAAGAACTATGGCTACACCTTC. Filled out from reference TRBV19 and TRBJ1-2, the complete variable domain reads DGGITQSPKYLFRKEGQNVTLSCEQNLNHDAMYWYRQDPGQGLRLIYYSQIVNDFQKGDIAEGYSVSREKKESFPLTVTSAQKNPTAFYLCASSIGVPEKNYGYTFGSGTRLTVV.

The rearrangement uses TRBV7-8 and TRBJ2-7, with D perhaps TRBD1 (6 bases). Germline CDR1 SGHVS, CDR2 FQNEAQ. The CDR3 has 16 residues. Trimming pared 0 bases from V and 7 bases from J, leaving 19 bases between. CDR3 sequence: CASSLASGTSFGEQYF. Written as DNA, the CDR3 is TGTGCCAGCAGCTTAGCTTCCGGGACATCTTTTGGGGAGCAGTACTTC.